The next 8 T cell receptor beta chains were all read from a single sample in a study of CD8 T cells in Susac syndrome. RNA amounts of 0.5 to 1 ug underwent reverse transcription with random hexamers. Each CDR3 protein is one row after TCRdb ran MiXCR on the immunoSEQ multiplex PCR reads. The sample lists about 140,000 distinct CDR3 sequences, nearly 97% occurring once. The sample was CD4+ T cells from PBMCs. These receptors were taken from a human donor with Susac syndrome.

This rearrangement joins TRBV5-4 to TRBJ1-1; 8 positions match TRBD1. Germline V lookup: CDR1 SGHNT, CDR2 YYREEE (reference sequence). V lost 1 base and J lost 3; bases outside the gene matches: 5. The CDR3 totals 15 residues. DNA for the CDR3: TGTGCCAGCAGCTTGACTTCGACAGGGGACACTGAAGCTTTCTTT. Its protein is CASSLTSTGDTEAFF. The variable domain in full, completed from reference TRBV5-4 and TRBJ1-1, reads ETGVTQSPTHLIKTRGQQVTLRCSSQSGHNTVSWYQQALGQGPQFIFQYYREEENGRGNFPPRFSGLQFPNYSSELNVNALELDDSALYLCASSLTSTGDTEAFFGQGTRLTVV.

V usage is TRBV5-4 and J usage is TRBJ1-2; D ambiguous. This CDR3 is 14 amino acids long. Germline V gene sequence: CDR1 SGHNT, CDR2 YYREEE (reference sequence). Between the trimmed V and J ends, which lost 1 base and 8 bases, there was a span of 15 bases. The CDR3 sequence: CASSLREVPFGYTF. The CDR3 DNA reads as TGTGCCAGCAGCTTGAGGGAGGTCCCATTCGGCTACACCTTC.

The rearrangement links TRBV20-1 to TRBJ1-4; weak D call: TRBD1 (6 bases). This CDR3 spans 12 amino acids. The ends were cut back, 6 bases at V and 8 bases at J, with 13 bases in the middle. Germline lookup yields CDR1 DFQATT and CDR2 SNEGSKA (reference sequence). In nucleotides, the CDR3 is TGCAGTGCCAAGGGGGGAGAAGAAAAACTGTTTTTT. Residues: CSAKGGEEKLFF.

The sample holds a few counts of this clonotype. V usage is TRBV3-1 and J usage is TRBJ2-2; D ambiguous. The length of the CDR3 is 13 residues. Germline V CDR1 and CDR2: LGHDT, YNNKEL (reference sequence). Trimming took 3 bases from V and 1 from J, leaving 3 bases between them. CDR3 amino acids: CASSQGNTGELFF. The CDR3 DNA reads TGTGCCAGCAGCCAGGGGAACACCGGGGAGCTGTTTTTT.

The CDR3 here is CASSQEFDQPQHF. The CDR3 nucleotides read TGTGCCAGCAGCCAAGAGTTCGATCAGCCCCAGCATTTT. The V gene is TRBV4-2, the J gene TRBJ1-5; D is unclear. V shed 0 bases and J shed 5 bases, with 5 bases lying between them. Germline V CDR1 and CDR2: LGHNA, YNFKEQ. The CDR3 has 13 residues.

The chain couples TRBV7-9 to TRBJ2-5; 8 bases match TRBD1. This CDR3 comprises 15 residues. V shed 3 bases and J 4 bases; nucleotides not matched to a gene: 7. Per the germline V gene, CDR1 is SEHNR and CDR2 is FQNEAQ (reference sequence). CDR3 nucleotides: TGTGCCAGCAGCTTCAGCAGACAGGGGATAGAGACCCAGTACTTC. It yields the protein CASSFSRQGIETQYF.

The rearrangement links TRBV19 to TRBJ2-1, with TRBD2 matching 8 bases. The V and J ends lost 3 bases and 6 bases, in that order; junction bases with no gene match: 7. The V gene's germline CDR1 is LNHDA and CDR2 SQIVND (reference sequence). CDR3 size: 15 residues. CDR3 region: CASSIQGTRSNEQFF. CDR3 in DNA: TGTGCCAGTAGTATTCAGGGGACTAGAAGCAATGAGCAGTTCTTC.

This chain uses TRBV2 with TRBJ2-5, with unresolved D. The V end lost 0 bases, the J end lost 9 bases, and 11 bases lay between the germline ends. The CDR3 totals 13 residues. Per the germline V gene, CDR1 is SNHLY and CDR2 is FYNNEI. The CDR3 DNA sequence: TGTGCCAGCAGTGAAGCGCACCCCCGGGCCCAGTACTTC. It specifies CASSEAHPRAQYF.